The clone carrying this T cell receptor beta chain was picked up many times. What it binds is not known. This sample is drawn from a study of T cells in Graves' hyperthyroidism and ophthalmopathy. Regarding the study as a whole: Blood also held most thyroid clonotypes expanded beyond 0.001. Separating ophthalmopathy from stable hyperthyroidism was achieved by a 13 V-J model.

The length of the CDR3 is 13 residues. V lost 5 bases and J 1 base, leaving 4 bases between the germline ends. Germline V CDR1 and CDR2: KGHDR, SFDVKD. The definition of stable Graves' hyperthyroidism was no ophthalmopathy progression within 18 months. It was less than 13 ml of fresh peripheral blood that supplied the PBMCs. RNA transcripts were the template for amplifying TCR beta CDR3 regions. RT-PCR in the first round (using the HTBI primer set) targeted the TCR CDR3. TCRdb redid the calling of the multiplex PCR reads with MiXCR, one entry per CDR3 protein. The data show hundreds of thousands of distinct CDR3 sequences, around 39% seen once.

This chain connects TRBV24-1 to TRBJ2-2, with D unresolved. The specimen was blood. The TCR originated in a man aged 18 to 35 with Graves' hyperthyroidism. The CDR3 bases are TGTGCCACCAGTGCTGAGAACACCGGGGAGCTGTTTTTT. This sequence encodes CATSAENTGELFF.